This TCR beta chain was identified in a study of tumor and adjacent non-tumor tissue in lung cancer. The template was RNA from unsorted bulk tissue. This non-tumor lung sample came from over 3 cm beyond the tumor edge. Newly diagnosed lung cancer patients had thoracic surgery in China, August–late 2014, without prior chemotherapy. Whole-study findings and limits: Patients with more diverse tumor TCRs had worse survival. In normal lung, the top 100 clones were significantly more dominant than in tumor.

A modified ARM-PCR protocol with three rounds of nested PCR amplified TCRbeta. In TCRdb, the multiplex PCR reads were re-called with MiXCR into one record per CDR3 protein. The data contain about 44,000 distinct CDR3 sequences, 60% to 65% of them singletons. CDR1 is MDHEN and CDR2 is SYDVKM in the germline V gene. This CDR3 region has 15 residues. A remark on this clonotype: Its antigen is not identified. Since a much larger clone is just one base distant, this may be a read error.

The sequenced sample was distant non-tumor lung tissue. This chain uses TRBV28 with TRBJ1-1; TRBD1 aligns across 7 bases. This TCR was recovered from a woman between 65 and 79 years old with non-small cell lung cancer. CDR3 in DNA: TGTGCCAGCAGTTTATTTCTGACAGGGTCCACTGAAGCTCTCTTT. The encoded protein is CASSLFLTGSTEALF. Combining the CDR3 with reference TRBV28 and TRBJ1-1 gives the whole variable domain DVKVTQSSRYLVKRTGEKVFLECVQDMDHENMFWYRQDPGLGLRLIYFSYDVKMKEKGDIPEGYSVSREKKERFSLILESASTNQTSMYLCASSLFLTGSTEALFGQGTRLTVV.